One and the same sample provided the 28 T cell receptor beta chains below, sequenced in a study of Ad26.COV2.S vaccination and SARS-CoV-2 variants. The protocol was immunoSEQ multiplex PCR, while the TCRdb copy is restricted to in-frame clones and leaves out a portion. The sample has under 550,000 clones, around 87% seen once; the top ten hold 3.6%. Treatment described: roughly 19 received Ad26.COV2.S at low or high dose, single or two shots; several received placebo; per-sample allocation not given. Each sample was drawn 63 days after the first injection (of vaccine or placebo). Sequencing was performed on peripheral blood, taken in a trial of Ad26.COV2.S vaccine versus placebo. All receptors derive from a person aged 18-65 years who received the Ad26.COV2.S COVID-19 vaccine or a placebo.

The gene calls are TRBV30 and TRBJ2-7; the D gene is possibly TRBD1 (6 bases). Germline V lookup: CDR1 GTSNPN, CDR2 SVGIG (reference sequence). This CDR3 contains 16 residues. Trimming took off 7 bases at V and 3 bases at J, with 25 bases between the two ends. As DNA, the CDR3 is TGTGCCTCCCTCTCCCCCTGGGACAATGGACACTACGAGCAGTACTTC. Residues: CASLSPWDNGHYEQYF.

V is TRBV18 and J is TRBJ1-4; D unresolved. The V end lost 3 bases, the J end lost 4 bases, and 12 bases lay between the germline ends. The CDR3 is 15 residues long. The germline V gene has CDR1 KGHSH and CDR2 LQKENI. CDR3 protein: CASSPTPNLNEKLFF. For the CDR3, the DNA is TGTGCCAGCTCACCTACACCGAATCTTAATGAAAAACTGTTTTTT.

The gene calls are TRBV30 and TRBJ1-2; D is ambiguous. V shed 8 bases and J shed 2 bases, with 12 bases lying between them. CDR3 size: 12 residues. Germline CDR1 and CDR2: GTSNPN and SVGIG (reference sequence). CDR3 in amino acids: CARLDGNYGYTF. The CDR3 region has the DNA TGTGCCCGGCTAGACGGCAACTATGGCTACACCTTC.

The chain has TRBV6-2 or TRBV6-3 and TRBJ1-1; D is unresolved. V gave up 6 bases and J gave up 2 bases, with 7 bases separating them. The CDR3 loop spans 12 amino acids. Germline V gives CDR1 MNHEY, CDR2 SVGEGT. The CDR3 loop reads CASSLDNTEAFF. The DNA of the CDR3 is TGTGCCAGCAGCCTGGACAACACTGAAGCTTTCTTT.

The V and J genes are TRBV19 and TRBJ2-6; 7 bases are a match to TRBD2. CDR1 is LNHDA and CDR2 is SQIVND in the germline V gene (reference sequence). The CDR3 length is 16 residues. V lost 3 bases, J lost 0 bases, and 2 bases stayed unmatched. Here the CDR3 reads CASSIGGDSGANVLTF. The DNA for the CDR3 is TGTGCCAGTAGTATTGGGGGGGACTCTGGGGCCAACGTCCTGACTTTC.

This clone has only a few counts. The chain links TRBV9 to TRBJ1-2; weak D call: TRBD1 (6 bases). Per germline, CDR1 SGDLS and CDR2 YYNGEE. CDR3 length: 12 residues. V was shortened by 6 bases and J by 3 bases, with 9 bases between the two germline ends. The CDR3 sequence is CASTRTDYGYTF. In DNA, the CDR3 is TGTGCCAGCACCCGGACAGACTATGGCTACACCTTC.

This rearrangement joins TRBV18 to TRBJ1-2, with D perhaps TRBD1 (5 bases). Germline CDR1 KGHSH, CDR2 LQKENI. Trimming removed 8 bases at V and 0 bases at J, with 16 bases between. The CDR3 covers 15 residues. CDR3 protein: CASAIPGGANYGYTF. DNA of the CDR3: TGTGCCAGCGCTATCCCTGGGGGAGCTAACTATGGCTACACCTTC. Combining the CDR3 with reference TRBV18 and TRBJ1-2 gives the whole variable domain NAGVMQNPRHLVRRRGQEARLRCSPMKGHSHVYWYRQLPEEGLKFMVYLQKENIIDESGMPKERFSAEFPKEGPSILRIQQVVRGDSAAYFCASAIPGGANYGYTFGSGTRLTVV.

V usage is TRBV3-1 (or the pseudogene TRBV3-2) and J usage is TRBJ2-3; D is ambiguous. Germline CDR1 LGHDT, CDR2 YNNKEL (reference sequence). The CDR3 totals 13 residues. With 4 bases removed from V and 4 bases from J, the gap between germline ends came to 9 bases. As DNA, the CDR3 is TGTGCCAGCAGCCTGGGCGACCCAGATACGCAGTATTTT. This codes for CASSLGDPDTQYF.

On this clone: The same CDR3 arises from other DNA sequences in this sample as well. CDR3 in DNA: TGTGCCAGCAGTTACTCCAGGGGGGGGACTGAAGCTTTCTTT. Translation: CASSYSRGGTEAFF. This rearrangement joins TRBV6-2 or TRBV6-3 to TRBJ1-1; 7 bases line up with TRBD1. The ends lost 0 bases at V and 5 bases at J; junction bases unmatched: 3. This CDR3 region has 14 residues. Germline V gives CDR1 MNHEY, CDR2 SVGEGT.

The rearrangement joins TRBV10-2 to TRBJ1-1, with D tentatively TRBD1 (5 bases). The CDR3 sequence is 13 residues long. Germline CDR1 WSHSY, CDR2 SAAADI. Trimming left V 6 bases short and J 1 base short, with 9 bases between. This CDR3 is CASRIQENTEAFF. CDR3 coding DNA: TGCGCCAGCAGAATACAGGAGAACACTGAAGCTTTCTTT.

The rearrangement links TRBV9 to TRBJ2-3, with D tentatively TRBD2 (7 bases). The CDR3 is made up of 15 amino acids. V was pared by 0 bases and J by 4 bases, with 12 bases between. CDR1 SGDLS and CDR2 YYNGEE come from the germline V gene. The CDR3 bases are TGTGCCAGCAGCGTAGAGGGGGAGGGCCCAGATACGCAGTATTTT. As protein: CASSVEGEGPDTQYF.

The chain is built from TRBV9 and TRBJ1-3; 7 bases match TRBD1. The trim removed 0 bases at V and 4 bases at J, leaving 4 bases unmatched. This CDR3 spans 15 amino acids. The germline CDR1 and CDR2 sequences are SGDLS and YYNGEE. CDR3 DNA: TGTGCCAGCAGCGTAGCGACAGGGCGCGGAAACACCATATATTTT. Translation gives CASSVATGRGNTIYF. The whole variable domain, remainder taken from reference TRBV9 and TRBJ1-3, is DSGVTQTPKHLITATGQRVTLRCSPRSGDLSVYWYQQSLDQGLQFLIQYYNGEERAKGNILERFSAQQFPDLHSELNLSSLELGDSALYFCASSVATGRGNTIYFGEGSWLTVV.

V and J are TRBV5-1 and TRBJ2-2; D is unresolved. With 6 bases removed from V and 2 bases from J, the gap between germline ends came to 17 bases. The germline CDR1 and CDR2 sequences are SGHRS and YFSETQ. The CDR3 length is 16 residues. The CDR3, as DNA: TGCGCCAGCAAAGTCCGCTCCGGAACAAACACCGGGGAGCTGTTTTTT. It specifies CASKVRSGTNTGELFF.

This CDR3 is CASSQVTTSVSTDTQYF. The CDR3 coding sequence is TGTGCCAGCAGCCAAGTCACGACTAGCGTAAGCACAGATACGCAGTATTTT. The V gene is TRBV3-1 (or the pseudogene TRBV3-2), the J gene TRBJ2-3, with 8 positions matching TRBD2. The CDR3 length is 17 residues. Looked up from germline, CDR1 is LGHDT and CDR2 is YNNKEL (reference sequence). Trimming took 1 base from V and 0 from J; bases not matched to a gene: 6.

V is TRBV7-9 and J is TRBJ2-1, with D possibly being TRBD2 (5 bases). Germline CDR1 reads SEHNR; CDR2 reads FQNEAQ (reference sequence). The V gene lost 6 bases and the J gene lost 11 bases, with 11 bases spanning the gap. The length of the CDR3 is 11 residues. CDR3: CASSYRDQQFF. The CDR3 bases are TGTGCCAGCAGTTACCGGGATCAGCAGTTCTTC.

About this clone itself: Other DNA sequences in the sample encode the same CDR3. CDR3 sequence: CSVGTGNEQFF. In DNA form, the CDR3 reads TGCAGCGTTGGGACTGGTAATGAGCAGTTCTTC. The chain joins TRBV29-1 to TRBJ2-1, with D perhaps TRBD2 (5 bases). Germline CDR1 SQVTM, CDR2 ANQGSEA. This CDR3 contains 11 residues. Trimming took off 4 bases at V and 7 bases at J, with 8 bases between the two ends.

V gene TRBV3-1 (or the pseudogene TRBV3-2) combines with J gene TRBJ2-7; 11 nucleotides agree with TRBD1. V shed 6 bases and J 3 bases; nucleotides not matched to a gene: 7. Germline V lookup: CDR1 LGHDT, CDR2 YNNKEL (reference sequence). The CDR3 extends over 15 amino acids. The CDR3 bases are TGTGCCAGCAGACGTCGGGACAGGGGGGACTACGAGCAGTACTTC. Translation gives CASRRRDRGDYEQYF.

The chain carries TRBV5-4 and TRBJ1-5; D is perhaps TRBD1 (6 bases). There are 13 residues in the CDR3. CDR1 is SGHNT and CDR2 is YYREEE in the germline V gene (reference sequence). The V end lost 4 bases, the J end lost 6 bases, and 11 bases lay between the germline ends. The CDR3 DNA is TGTGCCAGCAGCCTGGGGACAAGTCAGCCCCAGCATTTT. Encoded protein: CASSLGTSQPQHF.

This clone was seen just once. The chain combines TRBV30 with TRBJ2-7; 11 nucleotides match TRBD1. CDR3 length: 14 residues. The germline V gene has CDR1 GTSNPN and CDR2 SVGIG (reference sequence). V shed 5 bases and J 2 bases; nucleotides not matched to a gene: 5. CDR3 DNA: TGTGCCTGGGTGGACAGGGGGCAGACCTACGAGCAGTACTTC. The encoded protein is CAWVDRGQTYEQYF.

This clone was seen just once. CDR3 protein: CASSFNGGAYNEQFF. As DNA, the CDR3 is TGTGCCAGCAGCTTTAACGGGGGGGCCTACAATGAGCAGTTCTTC. V usage is TRBV11-3 and J usage is TRBJ2-1; TRBD2 agrees at 8 bases. The CDR3 has 15 residues. Losses at the gene ends were 3 bases for V and 2 bases for J; bases not matched to a gene: 3. CDR1 and CDR2 from the germline V gene are SGHNT and YENEEA. The whole variable domain, filled in from reference TRBV11-3 and TRBJ2-1, reads EAGVVQSPRYKIIEKKQPVAFWCNPISGHNTLYWYLQNLGQGPELLIRYENEEAVDDSQLPKDRFSAERLKGVDSTLKIQPAELGDSAVYLCASSFNGGAYNEQFFGPGTRLTVL.

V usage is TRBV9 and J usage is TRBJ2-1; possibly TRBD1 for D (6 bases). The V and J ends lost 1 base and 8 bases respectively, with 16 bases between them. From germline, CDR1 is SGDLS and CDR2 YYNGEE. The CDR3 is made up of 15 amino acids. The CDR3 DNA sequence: TGTGCCAGCAGCGTATTTGGCAGGGGTGCTGATGAGCAGTTCTTC. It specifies CASSVFGRGADEQFF.

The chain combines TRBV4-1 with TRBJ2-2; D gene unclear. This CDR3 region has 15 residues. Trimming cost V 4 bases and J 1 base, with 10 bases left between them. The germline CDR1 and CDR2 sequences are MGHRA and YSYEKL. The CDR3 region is CASSPPTLNTGELFF. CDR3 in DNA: TGCGCCAGCAGCCCCCCGACCCTGAACACCGGGGAGCTGTTTTTT.

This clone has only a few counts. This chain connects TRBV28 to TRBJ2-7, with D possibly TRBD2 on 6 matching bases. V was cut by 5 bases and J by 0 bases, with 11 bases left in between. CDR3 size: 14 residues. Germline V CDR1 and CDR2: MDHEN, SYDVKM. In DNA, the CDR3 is TGTGCCAGCAGTGTAGCGGATAGCTCCTACGAGCAGTACTTC. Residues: CASSVADSSYEQYF.

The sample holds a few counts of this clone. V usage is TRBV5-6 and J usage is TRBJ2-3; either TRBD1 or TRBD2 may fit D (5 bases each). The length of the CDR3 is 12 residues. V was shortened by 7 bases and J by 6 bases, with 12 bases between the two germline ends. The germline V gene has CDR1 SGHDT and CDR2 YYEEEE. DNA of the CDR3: TGTGCCAGCTGGACGTGGGGGGATACGCAGTATTTT. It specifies CASWTWGDTQYF.

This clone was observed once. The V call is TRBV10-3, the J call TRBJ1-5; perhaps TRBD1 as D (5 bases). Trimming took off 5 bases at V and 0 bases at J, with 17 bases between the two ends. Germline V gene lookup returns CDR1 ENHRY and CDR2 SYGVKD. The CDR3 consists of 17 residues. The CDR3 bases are TGTGCCATCAGTCCTGGGGAAGGGGTGAATAGCAATCAGCCCCAGCATTTT. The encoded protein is CAISPGEGVNSNQPQHF.

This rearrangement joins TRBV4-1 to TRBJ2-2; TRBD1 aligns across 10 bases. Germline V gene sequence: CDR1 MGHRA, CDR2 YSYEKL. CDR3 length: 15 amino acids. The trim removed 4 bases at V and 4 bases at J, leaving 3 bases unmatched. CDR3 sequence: CASSRTGGVTGELFF. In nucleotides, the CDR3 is TGCGCCAGCAGCCGGACAGGGGGGGTCACCGGGGAGCTGTTTTTT.

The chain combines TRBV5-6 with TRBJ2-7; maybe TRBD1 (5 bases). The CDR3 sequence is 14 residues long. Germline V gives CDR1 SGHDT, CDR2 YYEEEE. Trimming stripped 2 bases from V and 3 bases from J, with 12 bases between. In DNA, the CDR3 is TGTGCCAGCAGCTTTTACAGGAAAGACTACGAGCAGTACTTC. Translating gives CASSFYRKDYEQYF.

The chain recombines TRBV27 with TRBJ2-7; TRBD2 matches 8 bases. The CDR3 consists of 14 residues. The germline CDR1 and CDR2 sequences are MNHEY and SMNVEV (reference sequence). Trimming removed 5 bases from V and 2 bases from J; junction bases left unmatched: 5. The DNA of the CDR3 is TGTGCCAGCAGTGCCCGGGGGGGCCCCTACGAGCAGTACTTC. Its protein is CASSARGGPYEQYF.